Listed below are T cell receptor beta chains from one sample, sequenced in a study of CD8 T cells in ankylosing spondylitis. TCRdb re-called the 5' RACE reads through MiXCR, storing one row per CDR3 protein. This sample yields about 500,000 distinct CDR3 sequences, of which about 5.2% are seen a single time; under 4.5% belongs to the top ten. Material for sequencing was blood, either unsorted or a sorted T cell fraction (not recorded which). The receptors stem from a male donor with ankylosing spondylitis. Both conserved end residues are part of each CDR3. D genes are given only for firm matches. Expanded clones are given a class, and other clones once, few, many or no size at all.

j_call | v_call | d_call | clone_size | cdr3_nt | cdr3_aa
TRBJ2-7 | TRBV7-2 | . | many | TGTGCCAGCAGCTTCTGGGCTGGGAACGAGCAGTACTTC | CASSFWAGNEQYF
TRBJ2-4 | TRBV20-1 | . | few | TGCAGTTCCACTCAAGGGAGTCGCGACATTCAGTACTTC | CSSTQGSRDIQYF
TRBJ1-3 | TRBV7-2 | . | many | TGTGCCAGCAGCACTAGACAGAGCACCATATATTTT | CASSTRQSTIYF
TRBJ2-3 | TRBV6-1 | . | many | TGTGCCAGCAGTGACGCATTCACAGATACGCAGTATTTT | CASSDAFTDTQYF
TRBJ1-5 | TRBV28 | . | many | TGTGCCAGCAGTTTAAGTCAGGCCATTCAGCCCCAGCATTTT | CASSLSQAIQPQHF
TRBJ1-6 | TRBV20-1 | . | many | TGCAGTGCTAAGGACAGCCCCCGCTCCTATAATTCACCCCTCCACTTT | CSAKDSPRSYNSPLHF
TRBJ2-3 | TRBV4-3 | . | many | TGCGCCAGCAGCTCAGACGGGACTTCTTATTATACGCAGTATTTT | CASSSDGTSYYTQYF
TRBJ2-2 | TRBV5-1 | TRBD2 | many | TGCGCCAGCAGCTTGGCCAAGGGCGGGAGTTTGACCGGGGAGCTGTTTTTT | CASSLAKGGSLTGELFF
TRBJ2-3 | TRBV7-2 | TRBD2 | few | TGTGCCAGCAGCTTATTCGGGACTAGCGGGAGAATAGATACGCAGTATTTT | CASSLFGTSGRIDTQYF
TRBJ1-3 | TRBV6-6 | TRBD1 | many | TGTGCCAGCAGACCGGACAGGATAGTTAACACCATATATTTT | CASRPDRIVNTIYF
TRBJ2-3 | TRBV20-1 | TRBD2 | many | TGCAGTGCTCCCAATAGCGGGAGTGTCCCAGATACGCAGTATTTT | CSAPNSGSVPDTQYF
TRBJ2-7 | TRBV11-2 | TRBD1 | few | TGTGCCAGCAGCTTAGCTAAACCGGGACAGTGGACCTACGAGCAGTACTTC | CASSLAKPGQWTYEQYF
TRBJ2-1 | TRBV7-9 | . | few | TGTGCCAGCAGCCGCAGCCCCCGGGACAATGAGCAGTTCTTC | CASSRSPRDNEQFF
TRBJ2-1 | TRBV6-5 | TRBD2 | many | TGTGCCAGCAGTTACGGAGCGGGAGCGCTCGACAATGAGCAGTTCTTC | CASSYGAGALDNEQFF
TRBJ2-2 | TRBV12-3/TRBV12-4 | . | few | TGTGCCAGCAGTTTACCACCAGGTCGGGTCAACACCGGGGAGCTGTTTTTT | CASSLPPGRVNTGELFF
TRBJ2-1 | TRBV5-1 | . | many | TGCGCCAGCAGCTTGGTATTTGGCAGCCTATCCTCCTACAATGAGCAGTTCTTC | CASSLVFGSLSSYNEQFF
TRBJ2-1 | TRBV20-1 | TRBD1 | . | TGCAGTGCTACCCCAGTAACAGGGGCTAGGTCCTACAATGAGCAGTTCTTC | CSATPVTGARSYNEQFF
TRBJ1-1 | TRBV4-1 | TRBD1 | many | TGCGCCAGCAGCCAAGATGGGAGGACAGGGGAGAGGAACACTGAAGCTTTCTTT | CASSQDGRTGERNTEAFF
TRBJ2-1 | TRBV29-1 | . | many | TGCAGCGTTGCGTCAGGGCTCTTTTCAGCTGGTCATGAGCAGTTCTTC | CSVASGLFSAGHEQFF
TRBJ1-4 | TRBV28 | TRBD1 | . | TGTGCCAGTGGGGTTACAGGGGCGACTAATGAAAAACTGTTTTTT | CASGVTGATNEKLFF
TRBJ2-1 | TRBV7-2 | TRBD2 | many | TGTGCCAGCAGACTTCGGACTAGCGGGTCCTACAATGAGCAGTTCTTC | CASRLRTSGSYNEQFF
TRBJ2-6 | TRBV11-2 | . | . | TGTGCCAGCAGCCCCCGACGGATACCACCCTCTGGGGCCAACGTCCTGACTTTC | CASSPRRIPPSGANVLTF
TRBJ2-3 | TRBV4-3 | TRBD1 | many | TGCGCCAGCAGCCCAGGCCCCGGGACAGACACAGATACGCAGTATTTT | CASSPGPGTDTDTQYF
TRBJ2-2 | TRBV7-9 | . | many | TGTGCCAGCACCAATCGAGGGAAGGGGGGCACCGGGGAGCTGTTTTTT | CASTNRGKGGTGELFF
TRBJ2-4 | TRBV29-1 | . | many | TGCAGCGTTGAAGAACCCGGACAGAAAAACATTCAGTACTTC | CSVEEPGQKNIQYF
TRBJ1-1 | TRBV5-1 | TRBD1 | many | TGCGCCAGCAGCTCGAGGAGCGGGACAGGGGGCTCATCTGGGACTGAAGCTTTCTTT | CASSSRSGTGGSSGTEAFF
TRBJ1-6 | TRBV4-1 | . | few | TGCGCCAGCAGCCAAAATAGGGCTCGGGGTTCACCCCTCCACTTT | CASSQNRARGSPLHF
TRBJ1-1 | TRBV7-9 | . | many | TGTGCCAGCAGCTTTTGGTATGGGACGAACACTGAAGCTTTCTTT | CASSFWYGTNTEAFF
TRBJ2-3 | TRBV20-1 | TRBD1 | many | TGCAGTGCTAGGCCAGGGGGCAGGGAGTATTTT | CSARPGGREYF
TRBJ1-1 | TRBV5-6 | . | many | TGTGCCAGCAGCTTGGACAGGCCCTACACTGAAGCTTTCTTT | CASSLDRPYTEAFF
TRBJ2-3 | TRBV9 | TRBD2 | few | TGTGCCAGCAGCCTCAATCCGGGACTAGCGGGAGCAGATACGCAGTATTTT | CASSLNPGLAGADTQYF
TRBJ1-1 | TRBV7-9 | . | few | TGTGCCAGCAGCTCGGCCGGGTGGGAAATAAAGACTGAAGCTTTCTTT | CASSSAGWEIKTEAFF
TRBJ2-2 | TRBV27 | TRBD2 | many | TGTGCCAGCAGTCTACTAGCGGGAGTTGGCACCGGGGAGCTGTTTTTT | CASSLLAGVGTGELFF
TRBJ2-7 | TRBV7-2 | TRBD1 | many | TGTGCCAGCAGCGCGGACAGGCGCTCCTACGAGCAGTACTTC | CASSADRRSYEQYF
TRBJ2-6 | TRBV9 | . | many | TGTGCCAGCAGCAAGGGTGGGGCCAACGTCCTGACTTTC | CASSKGGANVLTF
TRBJ2-1 | TRBV5-1 | TRBD1 | many | TGCGCCAGCAGCCCGGAAGGACAGGGGGCCTACAATGAGCAGTTCTTC | CASSPEGQGAYNEQFF